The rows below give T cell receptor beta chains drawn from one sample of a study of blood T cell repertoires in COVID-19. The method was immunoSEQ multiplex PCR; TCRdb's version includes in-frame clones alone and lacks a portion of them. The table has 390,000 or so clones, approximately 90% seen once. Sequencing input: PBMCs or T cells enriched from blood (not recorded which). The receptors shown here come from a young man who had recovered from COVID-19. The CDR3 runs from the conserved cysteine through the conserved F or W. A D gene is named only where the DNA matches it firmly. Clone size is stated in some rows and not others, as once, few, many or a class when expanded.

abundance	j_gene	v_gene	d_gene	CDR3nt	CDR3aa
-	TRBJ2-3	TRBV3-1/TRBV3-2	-	TGTGCCAGCAGCCAACAACACACAGATACGCAGTATTTT	CASSQQHTDTQYF
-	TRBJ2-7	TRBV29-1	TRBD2	TGCAGCGTTGGGCTAGCGGGAGGGCCTCGCGAGCAGTACTTC	CSVGLAGGPREQYF
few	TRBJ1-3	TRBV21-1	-	TGTGCCAGCAGCAAAGCCACAGGGGCTAGCTCTGGAAACACCATATATTTT	CASSKATGASSGNTIYF
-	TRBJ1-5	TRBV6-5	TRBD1	TGTGCCAGCAGTCGGACAGGGGGAGTAGAGCCCCAGCATTTT	CASSRTGGVEPQHF
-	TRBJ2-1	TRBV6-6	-	TGTGCCGTCGAAGGGGGGTTCTTC	CAVEGGFF
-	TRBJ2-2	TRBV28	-	TGTGCCAGCAGACCCCAGGACAGGAACACCGGGGAGCTGTTTTTT	CASRPQDRNTGELFF
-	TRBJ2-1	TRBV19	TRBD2	TGTGCCAGTAGTATGAGTACTAGCGGATCCTCCTACAATGAGCAGTTCTTC	CASSMSTSGSSYNEQFF
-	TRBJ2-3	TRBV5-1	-	TGCGCCAGCACCTCAGAAACGCGGATCAGCACAGATACGCAGTATTTT	CASTSETRISTDTQYF
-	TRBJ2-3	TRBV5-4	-	TGTGCCAGCAGTTCCGGGGAGACTGGCACAGATACGCAGTATTTT	CASSSGETGTDTQYF
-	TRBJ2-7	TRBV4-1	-	TGCGCCAGCAGCCAAGAAAAGACAGTTAACTACGAGCAGTACTTC	CASSQEKTVNYEQYF
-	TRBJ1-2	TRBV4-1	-	TGCGCCAGCAGCCAAGAGAATAGGGGAAATGGCTACACCTTC	CASSQENRGNGYTF
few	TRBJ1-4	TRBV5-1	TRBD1	TGCGCCAGCAGCTTGGCGGGACAGTCAAATGAAAAACTGTTTTTT	CASSLAGQSNEKLFF
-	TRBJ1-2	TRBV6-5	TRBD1	TGTGCCAGCAGTAAGGGGGACAGGGTCGGGTACACCTTC	CASSKGDRVGYTF
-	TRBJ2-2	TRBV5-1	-	TGCGCCAGCAGCTCGACCGCCCAGTTAGCTGACACCGGGGAGCTGTTTTTT	CASSSTAQLADTGELFF
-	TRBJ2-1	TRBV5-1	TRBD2	TGCGCCAGCAGCTTGACTAGCGGGAGCTCCTACAATGAGCAGTTCTTC	CASSLTSGSSYNEQFF
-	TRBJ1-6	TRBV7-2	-	TGTGCCAGCAGCCGCCTGACCGGGAGGAATTCACCCCTCCACTTT	CASSRLTGRNSPLHF
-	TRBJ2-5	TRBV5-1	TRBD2	TGCGCCAGCAGCTTGGTAGCGGGGATAGAGACCCAGTACTTC	CASSLVAGIETQYF
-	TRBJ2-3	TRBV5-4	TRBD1	TGTGCCAGCAGCCCGGGACAGGGGAGCCCAGATACGCAGTATTTT	CASSPGQGSPDTQYF
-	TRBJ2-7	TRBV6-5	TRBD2	TGTGCCAGCAACCTAGCGGGGGGCCCCTACGAGCAGTACTTC	CASNLAGGPYEQYF
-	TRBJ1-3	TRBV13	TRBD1	TGTGCCAGCAGCTGGGACAGGCTCCCTTCCTTCTCTGGAAACACCATATATTTT	CASSWDRLPSFSGNTIYF
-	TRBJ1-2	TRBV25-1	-	TGTGCCACGTTCGGGCCGGGAAGAACGACCTATGGCTACACCTTC	CATFGPGRTTYGYTF
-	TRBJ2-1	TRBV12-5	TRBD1	TGTGCTAGTGGTTGGACAGGGGCGAGCTCCTACAATGAGCAGTTCTTC	CASGWTGASSYNEQFF
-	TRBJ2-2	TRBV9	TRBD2	TGTGCCAGCAGTAAAGCGGGAGGGTTCACCGGGGAGCTGTTTTTT	CASSKAGGFTGELFF
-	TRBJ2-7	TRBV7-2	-	TGTGCCAGCAGCTTAGGACAGCGAACTTCCTACGAGCAGTACTTC	CASSLGQRTSYEQYF